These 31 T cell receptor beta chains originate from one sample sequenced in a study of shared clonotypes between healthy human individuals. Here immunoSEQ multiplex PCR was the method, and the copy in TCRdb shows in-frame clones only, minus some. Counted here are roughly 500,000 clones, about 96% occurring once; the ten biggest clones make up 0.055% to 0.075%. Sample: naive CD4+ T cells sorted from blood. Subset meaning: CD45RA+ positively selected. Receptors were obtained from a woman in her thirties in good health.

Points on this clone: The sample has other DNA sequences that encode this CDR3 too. CDR3 coding DNA: TGTGCCAGCAGTTTCGGGGGCAACACCATATATTTT. This codes for CASSFGGNTIYF. The chain joins TRBV28 to TRBJ1-3, with a possible D match to TRBD1 (6 bases). CDR1 and CDR2 (germline): MDHEN, SYDVKM. The CDR3 is made up of 12 amino acids. The V end was cut by 3 bases, the J end by 7 bases, with 7 bases between.

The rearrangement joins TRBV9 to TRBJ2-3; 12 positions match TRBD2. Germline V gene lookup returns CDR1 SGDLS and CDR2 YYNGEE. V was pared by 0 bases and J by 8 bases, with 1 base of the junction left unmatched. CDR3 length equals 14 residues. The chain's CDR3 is CASSVASGGGTQYF. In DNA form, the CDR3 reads TGTGCCAGCAGCGTAGCTAGCGGGGGGGGTACGCAGTATTTT.

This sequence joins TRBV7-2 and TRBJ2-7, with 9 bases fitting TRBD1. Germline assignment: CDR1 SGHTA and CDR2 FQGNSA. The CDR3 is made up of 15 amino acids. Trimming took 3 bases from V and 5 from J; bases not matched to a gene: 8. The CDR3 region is CASSFPRTGAHEQYF. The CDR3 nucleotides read TGTGCCAGCAGCTTCCCTCGGACAGGGGCCCACGAGCAGTACTTC. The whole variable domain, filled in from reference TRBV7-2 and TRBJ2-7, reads GAGVSQSPSNKVTEKGKDVELRCDPISGHTALYWYRQSLGQGLEFLIYFQGNSAPDKSGLPSDRFSAERTGGSVSTLTIQRTQQEDSAVYLCASSFPRTGAHEQYFGPGTRLTVT.

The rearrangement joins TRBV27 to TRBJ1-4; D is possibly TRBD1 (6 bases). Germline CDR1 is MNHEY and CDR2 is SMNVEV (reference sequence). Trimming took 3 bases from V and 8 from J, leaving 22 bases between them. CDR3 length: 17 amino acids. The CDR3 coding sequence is TGTGCCAGCAGTTTCGTCCCGTCAACCGGGGGCCACGAAAAACTGTTTTTT. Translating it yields CASSFVPSTGGHEKLFF.

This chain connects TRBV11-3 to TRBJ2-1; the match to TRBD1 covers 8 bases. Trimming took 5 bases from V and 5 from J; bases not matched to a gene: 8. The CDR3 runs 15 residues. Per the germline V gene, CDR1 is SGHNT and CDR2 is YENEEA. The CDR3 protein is CASSRGQGEDNEQFF. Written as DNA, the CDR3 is TGTGCCAGCAGCCGAGGACAGGGAGAGGACAATGAGCAGTTCTTC.

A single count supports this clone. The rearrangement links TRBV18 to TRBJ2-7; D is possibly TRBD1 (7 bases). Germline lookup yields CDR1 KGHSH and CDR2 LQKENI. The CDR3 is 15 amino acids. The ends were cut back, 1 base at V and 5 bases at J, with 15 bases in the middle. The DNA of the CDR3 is TGTGCCAGCTCACCACGGGGCGGGACAGCCAACGAGCAGTACTTC. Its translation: CASSPRGGTANEQYF.

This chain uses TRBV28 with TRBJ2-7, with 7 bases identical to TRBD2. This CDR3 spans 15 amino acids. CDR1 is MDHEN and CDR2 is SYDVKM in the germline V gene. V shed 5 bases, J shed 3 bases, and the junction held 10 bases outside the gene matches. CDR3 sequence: CASSLNLADDYEQYF. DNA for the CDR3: TGTGCCAGCAGTCTGAATCTAGCGGACGACTACGAGCAGTACTTC.

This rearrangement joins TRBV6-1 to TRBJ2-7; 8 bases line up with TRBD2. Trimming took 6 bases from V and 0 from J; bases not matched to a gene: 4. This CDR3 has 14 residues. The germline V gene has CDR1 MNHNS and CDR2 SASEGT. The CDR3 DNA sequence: TGTGCCAGCAGAGCGCGGGAGGTCTCCTACGAGCAGTACTTC. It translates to CASRAREVSYEQYF.

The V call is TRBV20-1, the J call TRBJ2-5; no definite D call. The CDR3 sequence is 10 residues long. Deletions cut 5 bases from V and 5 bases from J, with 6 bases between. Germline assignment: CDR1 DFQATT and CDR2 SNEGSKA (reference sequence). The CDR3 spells CSALRETQYF. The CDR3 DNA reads TGCAGTGCTCTAAGGGAGACCCAGTACTTC.

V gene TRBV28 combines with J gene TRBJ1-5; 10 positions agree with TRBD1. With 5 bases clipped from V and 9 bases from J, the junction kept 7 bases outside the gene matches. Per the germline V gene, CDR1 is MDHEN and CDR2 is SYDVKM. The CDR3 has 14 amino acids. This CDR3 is CASSPRDRGVPQHF. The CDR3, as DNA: TGTGCCAGCAGTCCCCGGGACAGGGGCGTGCCCCAGCATTTT.

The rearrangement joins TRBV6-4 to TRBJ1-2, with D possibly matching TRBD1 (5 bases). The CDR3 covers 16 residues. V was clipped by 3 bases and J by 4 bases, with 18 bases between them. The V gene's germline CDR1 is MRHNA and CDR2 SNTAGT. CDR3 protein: CASSERTHGKTYGYTF. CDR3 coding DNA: TGTGCCAGCAGTGAACGGACACACGGAAAGACCTATGGCTACACCTTC.

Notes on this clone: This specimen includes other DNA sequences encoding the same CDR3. The CDR3 loop reads CASSSGGKNTEAFF. CDR3 in DNA: TGTGCCAGCAGTTCCGGGGGTAAGAACACTGAAGCTTTCTTT. V usage is TRBV28 and J usage is TRBJ1-1, with D perhaps TRBD1 (5 bases). The length of the CDR3 is 14 residues. The germline V and J ends were trimmed by 4 bases and 1 base, with 10 bases remaining between them. Germline V gene sequence: CDR1 MDHEN, CDR2 SYDVKM.

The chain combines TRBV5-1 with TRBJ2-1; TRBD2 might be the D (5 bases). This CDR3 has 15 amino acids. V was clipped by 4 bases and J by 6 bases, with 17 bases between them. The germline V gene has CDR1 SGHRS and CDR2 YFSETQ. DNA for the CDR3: TGCGCCAGCAGCAGAAGGTCACAAGGAGGCAATGAGCAGTTCTTC. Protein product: CASSRRSQGGNEQFF. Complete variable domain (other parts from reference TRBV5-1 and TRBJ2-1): KAGVTQTPRYLIKTRGQQVTLSCSPISGHRSVSWYQQTPGQGLQFLFEYFSETQRNKGNFPGRFSGRQFSNSRSEMNVSTLELGDSALYLCASSRRSQGGNEQFFGPGTRLTVL.

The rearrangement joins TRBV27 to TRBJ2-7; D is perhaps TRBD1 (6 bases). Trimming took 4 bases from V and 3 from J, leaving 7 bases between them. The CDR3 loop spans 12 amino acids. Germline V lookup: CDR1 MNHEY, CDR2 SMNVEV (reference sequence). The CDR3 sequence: CASSYRVYEQYF. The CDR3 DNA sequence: TGTGCCAGCAGTTACAGGGTCTACGAGCAGTACTTC.

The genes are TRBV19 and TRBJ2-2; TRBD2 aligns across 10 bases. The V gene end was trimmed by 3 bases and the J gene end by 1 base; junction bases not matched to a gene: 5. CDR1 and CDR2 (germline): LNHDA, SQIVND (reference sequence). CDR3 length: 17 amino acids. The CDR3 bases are TGTGCCAGTAGTATTCAGGCTAGCGGGAGGAACACCGGGGAGCTGTTTTTT. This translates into CASSIQASGRNTGELFF. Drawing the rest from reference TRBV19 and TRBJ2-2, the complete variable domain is DGGITQSPKYLFRKEGQNVTLSCEQNLNHDAMYWYRQDPGQGLRLIYYSQIVNDFQKGDIAEGYSVSREKKESFPLTVTSAQKNPTAFYLCASSIQASGRNTGELFFGEGSRLTVL.

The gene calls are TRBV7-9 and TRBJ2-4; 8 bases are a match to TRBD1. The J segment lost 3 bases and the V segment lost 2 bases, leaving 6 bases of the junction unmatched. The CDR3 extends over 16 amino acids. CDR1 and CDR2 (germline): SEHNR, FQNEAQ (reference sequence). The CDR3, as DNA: TGTGCCAGCAGCTTACTGGGACAGGTGGGCAAAAACATTCAGTACTTC. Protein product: CASSLLGQVGKNIQYF.

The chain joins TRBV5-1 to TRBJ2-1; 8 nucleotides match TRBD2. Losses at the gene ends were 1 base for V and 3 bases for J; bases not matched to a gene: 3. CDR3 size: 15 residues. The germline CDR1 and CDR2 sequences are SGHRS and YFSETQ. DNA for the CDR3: TGCGCCAGCAGCTTGAGTAGCGGGAACTACAATGAGCAGTTCTTC. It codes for CASSLSSGNYNEQFF.

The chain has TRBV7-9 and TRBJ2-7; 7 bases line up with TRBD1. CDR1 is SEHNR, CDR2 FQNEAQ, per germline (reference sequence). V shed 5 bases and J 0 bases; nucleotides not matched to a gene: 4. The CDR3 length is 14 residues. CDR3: CASSMDRHSYEQYF. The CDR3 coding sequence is TGTGCCAGCAGCATGGACAGGCACTCCTACGAGCAGTACTTC.

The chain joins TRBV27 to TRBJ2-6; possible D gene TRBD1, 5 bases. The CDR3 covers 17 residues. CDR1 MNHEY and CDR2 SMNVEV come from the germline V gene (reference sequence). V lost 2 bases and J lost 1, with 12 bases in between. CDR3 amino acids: CASSLRQGGSGANVLTF. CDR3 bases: TGTGCCAGCAGTTTAAGGCAGGGTGGGTCTGGGGCCAACGTCCTGACTTTC. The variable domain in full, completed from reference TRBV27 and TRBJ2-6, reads EAQVTQNPRYLITVTGKKLTVTCSQNMNHEYMSWYRQDPGLGLRQIYYSMNVEVTDKGDVPEGYKVSRKEKRNFPLILESPSPNQTSLYFCASSLRQGGSGANVLTFGAGSRLTVL.

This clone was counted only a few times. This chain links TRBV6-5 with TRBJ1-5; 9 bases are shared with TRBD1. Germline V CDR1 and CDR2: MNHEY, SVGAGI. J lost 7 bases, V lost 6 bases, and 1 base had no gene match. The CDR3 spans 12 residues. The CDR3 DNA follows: TGTGCCAGCAGCACAGGGGGCCAGCCCCAGCATTTT. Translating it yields CASSTGGQPQHF.

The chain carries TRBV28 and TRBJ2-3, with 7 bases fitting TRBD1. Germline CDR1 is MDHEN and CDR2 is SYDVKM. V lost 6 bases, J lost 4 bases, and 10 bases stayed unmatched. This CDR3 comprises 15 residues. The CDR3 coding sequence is TGTGCCAGCAGCCAACAGGGGTGGGTAGCAGATACGCAGTATTTT. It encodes CASSQQGWVADTQYF.

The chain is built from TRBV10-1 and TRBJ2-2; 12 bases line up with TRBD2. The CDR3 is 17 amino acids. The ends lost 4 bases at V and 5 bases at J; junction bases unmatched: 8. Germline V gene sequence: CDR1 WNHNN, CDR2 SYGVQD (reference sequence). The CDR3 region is CASSVLAGGKFTGELFF. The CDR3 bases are TGCGCCAGCAGTGTACTAGCGGGAGGAAAGTTTACCGGGGAGCTGTTTTTT.

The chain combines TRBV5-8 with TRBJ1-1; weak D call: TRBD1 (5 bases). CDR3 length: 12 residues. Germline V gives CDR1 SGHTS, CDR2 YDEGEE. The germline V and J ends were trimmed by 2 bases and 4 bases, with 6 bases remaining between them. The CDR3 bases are TGTGCCAGCAGCTTCAGGGTCACTGAAGCTTTCTTT. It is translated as CASSFRVTEAFF.

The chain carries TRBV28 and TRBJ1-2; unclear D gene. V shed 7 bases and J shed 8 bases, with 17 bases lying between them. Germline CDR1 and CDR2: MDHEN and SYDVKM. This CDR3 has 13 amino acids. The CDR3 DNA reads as TGTGCCAGCACCCAACCCGGAAGCGGGGGCTACACCTTC. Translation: CASTQPGSGGYTF.

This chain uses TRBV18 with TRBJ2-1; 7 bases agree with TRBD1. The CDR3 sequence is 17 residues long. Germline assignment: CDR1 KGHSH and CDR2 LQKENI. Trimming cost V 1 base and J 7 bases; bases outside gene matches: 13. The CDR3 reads CASSPRTGQELPNEQFF. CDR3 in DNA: TGTGCCAGCTCACCACGAACCGGACAGGAACTGCCTAATGAGCAGTTCTTC. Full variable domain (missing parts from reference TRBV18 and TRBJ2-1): NAGVMQNPRHLVRRRGQEARLRCSPMKGHSHVYWYRQLPEEGLKFMVYLQKENIIDESGMPKERFSAEFPKEGPSILRIQQVVRGDSAAYFCASSPRTGQELPNEQFFGPGTRLTVL.

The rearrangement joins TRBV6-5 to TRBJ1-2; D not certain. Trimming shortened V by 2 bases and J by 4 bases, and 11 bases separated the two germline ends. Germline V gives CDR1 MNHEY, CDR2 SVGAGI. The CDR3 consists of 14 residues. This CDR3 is CASSYNLGSYGYTF. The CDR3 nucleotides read TGTGCCAGCAGTTACAATCTGGGGAGCTATGGCTACACCTTC.

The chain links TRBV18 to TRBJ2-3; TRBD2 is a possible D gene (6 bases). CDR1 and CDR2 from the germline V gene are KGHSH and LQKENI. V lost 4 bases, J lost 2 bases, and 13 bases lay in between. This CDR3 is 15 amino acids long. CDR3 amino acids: CASSQEGGTTDTQYF. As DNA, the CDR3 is TGTGCCAGCTCACAGGAGGGCGGGACCACAGATACGCAGTATTTT.

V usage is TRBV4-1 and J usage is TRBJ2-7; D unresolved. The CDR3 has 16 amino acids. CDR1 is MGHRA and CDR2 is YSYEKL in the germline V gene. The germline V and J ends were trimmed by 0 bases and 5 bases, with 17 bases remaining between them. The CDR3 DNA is TGCGCCAGCAGCCAAGATGGTTTTGCGAGTGTCAACGAGCAGTACTTC. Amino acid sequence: CASSQDGFASVNEQYF.

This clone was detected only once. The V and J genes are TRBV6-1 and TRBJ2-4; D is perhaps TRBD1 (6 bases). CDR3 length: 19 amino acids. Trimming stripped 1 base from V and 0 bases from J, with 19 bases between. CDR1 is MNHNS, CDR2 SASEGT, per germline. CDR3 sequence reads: CASSEVLDRLLLAKNIQYF. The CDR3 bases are TGTGCCAGCAGTGAAGTTCTGGACAGACTACTCCTAGCCAAAAACATTCAGTACTTC.

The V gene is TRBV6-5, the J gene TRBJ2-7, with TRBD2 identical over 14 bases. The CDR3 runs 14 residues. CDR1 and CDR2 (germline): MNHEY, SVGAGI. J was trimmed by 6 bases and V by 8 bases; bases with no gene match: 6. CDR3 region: CASSMGLAGVEQYF. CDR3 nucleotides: TGTGCCAGCTCTATGGGACTAGCGGGAGTCGAGCAGTACTTC.

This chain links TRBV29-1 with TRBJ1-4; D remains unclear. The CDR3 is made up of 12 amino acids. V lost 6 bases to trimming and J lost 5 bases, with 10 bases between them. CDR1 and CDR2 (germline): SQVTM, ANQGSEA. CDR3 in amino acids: CSVRSENEKLFF. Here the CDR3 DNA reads TGCAGCGTACGTTCCGAAAATGAAAAACTGTTTTTT. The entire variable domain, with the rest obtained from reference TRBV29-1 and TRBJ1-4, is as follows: SAVISQKPSRDICQRGTSLTIQCQVDSQVTMMFWYRQQPGQSLTLIATANQGSEATYESGFVIDKFPISRPNLTFSTLTVSNMSPEDSSIYLCSVRSENEKLFFGSGTQLSVL.